This T cell receptor (beta chain) emerged from a study of control samples from healthy donors and cancer patients. After removal of 4 bases from V and 0 bases from J, the junction contained 3 bases not matched to a gene. CDR3 length: 16 amino acids. The germline gives CDR1 SGHNT, CDR2 YENEEA. Sequencing used immunoSEQ multiplex PCR; TCRdb keeps in-frame clones, though not all of them. The sample holds under 200,000 clones, approximately 94% seen once. The receptor was isolated from a woman aged 40 to 50 in good health. Specimen: blood. The chain carries TRBV11-3 and TRBJ2-1; TRBD2 matches at 10 bases. The CDR3 bases are TGTGCCAGCAGCTCGATAGCGGGAGGCTCCTACAATGAGCAGTTCTTC. This translates into CASSSIAGGSYNEQFF.